These 19 T cell receptor beta chains share one sample of origin, sequenced in a study of human T cells and chemical hapten exposure. Described time point: patch test 3, about 24 weeks after DPC sensitization. The treatment here: therapeutic diphenylcyclopropenone sensitization with weekly scalp DPC. TCRdb called the RACE reads again in MiXCR, with one record for every CDR3 protein. The profile covers 50,000 to 80,000 distinct CDR3 sequences, with approximately 11% appearing a single time and 2% to 3% taken by the ten largest. The sequencing here drew on whole blood, taken in connection with sensitization to the hapten diphenylcyclopropenone (DPC). The receptors here all came from a woman in her twenties or thirties with alopecia areata. Some clones in this sample may be carry-over from other donors' samples.

This clonotype has at least ten counts. The rearrangement joins TRBV6-2 or TRBV6-3 to TRBJ2-5; D not certain. Trimming took 2 bases from V and 1 from J, leaving 5 bases between them. The CDR3 is 13 amino acids. Germline V CDR1 and CDR2: MNHEY, SVGEGT. The CDR3 reads CASSYESQETQYF. The CDR3 DNA follows: TGTGCCAGCAGTTACGAATCCCAAGAGACCCAGTACTTC.

This clonotype appeared many times. DNA of the CDR3: TGCGCCAGCAGCTTGGATCCCGTCTCTGCTGAAGCTTTCTTT. Its translation: CASSLDPVSAEAFF. The chain couples TRBV5-1 to TRBJ1-1; D remains ambiguous. This CDR3 contains 14 residues. Looked up from germline, CDR1 is SGHRS and CDR2 is YFSETQ. Trimming cost V 0 bases and J 6 bases, with 12 bases left between them.

The V gene is TRBV7-8, the J gene TRBJ1-6; D call uncertain. From germline, CDR1 is SGHVS and CDR2 FQNEAQ. The ends were cut back, 1 base at V and 8 bases at J, with 6 bases in the middle. CDR3 length: 13 residues. CDR3 region: CASSLGGDSPLHF. The CDR3 nucleotides read TGTGCCAGCAGCTTAGGGGGTGATTCACCCCTCCACTTT.

This sequence joins TRBV6-2 or TRBV6-3 and TRBJ2-2; D remains unclear. Trimming left V 2 bases short and J 0 bases short, with 7 bases between. The CDR3 contains 15 residues. Germline V lookup: CDR1 MNHEY, CDR2 SVGEGT. In DNA form, the CDR3 reads TGTGCCAGCAGTTACGCAACTACGAACACCGGGGAGCTGTTTTTT. Translation gives CASSYATTNTGELFF.

DNA of the CDR3: TGTGCCAGCAGTAGAGGGAGTCCCCCCACAGATACGCAGTATTTT. It translates to CASSRGSPPTDTQYF. J is TRBJ2-3 and V is TRBV6-5; D is perhaps TRBD2 (5 bases). The CDR3 totals 15 residues. Germline V lookup: CDR1 MNHEY, CDR2 SVGAGI. Trimming removed 5 bases at V and 2 bases at J, with 14 bases between.

The sample holds a few counts of this clonotype. V is TRBV27 and J is TRBJ1-2, with 7 nucleotides matching TRBD1. Germline CDR1 MNHEY, CDR2 SMNVEV (reference sequence). The CDR3 extends over 14 amino acids. V lost 6 bases and J lost 2; bases outside the gene matches: 6. The CDR3 nucleotides are TGTGCCAGCAGATCTCTGGGACAGAACTATGGCTACACCTTC. Translated: CASRSLGQNYGYTF.

This clonotype was recorded at least ten times. The chain has TRBV29-1 and TRBJ1-4; D gene uncertain. V gave up 2 bases and J gave up 8 bases, with 12 bases separating them. Germline V gives CDR1 SQVTM, CDR2 ANQGSEA. The CDR3 is made up of 13 amino acids. Here the CDR3 reads CSVETRQEEKLFF. In nucleotides, the CDR3 is TGCAGCGTTGAAACTAGACAAGAAGAAAAACTGTTTTTT.

In this sample, this clonotype turned up many times. The chain employs TRBV28 and TRBJ2-2; the D gene is possibly TRBD1 (5 bases). Germline assignment: CDR1 MDHEN and CDR2 SYDVKM. Trimming took 2 bases from V and 6 from J, leaving 7 bases between them. The CDR3 length is 13 residues. In DNA, the CDR3 is TGTGCCAGCAGTTTACAAGGGGCCGGGGAGCTGTTTTTT. Translated: CASSLQGAGELFF.

J is TRBJ1-2 and V is TRBV9; D gene uncertain. The CDR3 totals 12 residues. Germline V CDR1 and CDR2: SGDLS, YYNGEE. V shed 3 bases and J shed 3 bases, with 6 bases lying between them. The CDR3 DNA reads TGTGCCAGCAGCGCCCCCCACTATGGCTACACCTTC. This gives the protein CASSAPHYGYTF.

This clonotype occurred a few times. The chain joins TRBV6-2 or TRBV6-3 to TRBJ2-7; tentatively, D is TRBD1 or TRBD2 (6 bases each). The length of the CDR3 is 14 residues. Germline-derived CDR1 and CDR2 are MNHEY and SVGEGT. Trimming shortened V by 6 bases and J by 6 bases, and 18 bases separated the two germline ends. CDR3 nucleotide sequence: TGTGCCAGCAGGACAGGAGGGGCACTACGCGAGCAGTACTTC. Protein: CASRTGGALREQYF.

V usage is TRBV6-6 and J usage is TRBJ2-1, with 9 bases matching TRBD2. Germline CDR1 reads MNHNY; CDR2 reads SVGAGI (reference sequence). Losses at the gene ends were 8 bases for V and 2 bases for J; bases not matched to a gene: 4. There are 14 residues in the CDR3. Here the CDR3 reads CASLASGAYNEQFF. The CDR3, as DNA: TGTGCCAGCCTGGCTAGCGGGGCCTACAATGAGCAGTTCTTC.

This rearrangement joins TRBV28 to TRBJ1-1; weak D call: TRBD1 (5 bases). V lost 2 bases and J 10 bases, leaving 11 bases between the germline ends. Germline V gives CDR1 MDHEN, CDR2 SYDVKM. The CDR3 loop spans 12 amino acids. The CDR3 DNA sequence: TGTGCCAGCAGTTTACTTTTCCAGGGAGCTTTCTTT. This translates into CASSLLFQGAFF.

This clonotype was picked up many times. The chain links TRBV18 to TRBJ2-7; D unclear. Germline loops: CDR1 KGHSH, CDR2 LQKENI. V lost 2 bases to trimming and J lost 3 bases, with 11 bases between them. This CDR3 comprises 14 residues. The CDR3 DNA follows: TGTGCCAGCTCACCAAGTCGGGCTTTCTACGAGCAGTACTTC. Residues: CASSPSRAFYEQYF.

This clonotype was counted only a few times. This chain links TRBV10-3 with TRBJ2-3; D call uncertain. Germline CDR1 is ENHRY and CDR2 is SYGVKD. CDR3 length: 14 residues. V lost 0 bases to trimming and J lost 3 bases, with 7 bases between them. The CDR3 loop is CAISESVGTDTQYF. CDR3 DNA: TGTGCCATCAGTGAGTCGGTAGGAACAGATACGCAGTATTTT.

This clonotype was counted between two and nine times. The chain uses TRBV10-1 and TRBJ1-1; tentative D call: TRBD1 (6 bases). The V end lost 3 bases, the J end lost 10 bases, and 12 bases lay between the germline ends. The CDR3 is 12 amino acids. Germline lookup yields CDR1 WNHNN and CDR2 SYGVQD (reference sequence). The CDR3 DNA reads as TGCGCCAGCAGTGAAACAGGGCTTGCAGCTTTCTTT. Translation gives CASSETGLAAFF.

This clonotype was seen a few times. At one of its ends the junction is not consistent with the germline gene, which may arise from a read error. This chain joins TRBV7-7 and TRBJ2-5; 7 nucleotides line up with TRBD1. Germline V gives CDR1 SSHAT, CDR2 FNYEAQ (reference sequence). The CDR3 is made up of 14 amino acids. The CDR3 loop is CASSPTGTEETQYF. For the CDR3, the DNA is TGTGCTAGCAGCCCGACAGGGACAGAAGAGACCCAGTACTTC.

The V gene is TRBV10-3, the J gene TRBJ2-6, with 7 bases that match TRBD1. J gave up 3 bases and V 5 bases, and 1 base lay outside the gene matches. The CDR3 has 14 residues. Germline V lookup: CDR1 ENHRY, CDR2 SYGVKD. In DNA form, the CDR3 reads TGTGCCATCAGTACAGGGGATGGGGCCAACGTCCTGACTTTC. Translated: CAISTGDGANVLTF.

V gene TRBV6-5 combines with J gene TRBJ1-6, with TRBD1 matching over 7 bases. The germline CDR1 and CDR2 sequences are MNHEY and SVGAGI. The CDR3 loop spans 15 amino acids. The junction had 7 bases not matched to a gene; V was cut back by 2 bases and J by 9 bases. The CDR3 bases are TGTGCCAGCAGTTACCGCCGGGACAGAGTTTCACCCCTCCACTTT. As protein: CASSYRRDRVSPLHF.

This clonotype was observed many times. The chain is built from TRBV18 and TRBJ2-5; D uncertain. The CDR3 consists of 12 residues. Germline CDR1 KGHSH, CDR2 LQKENI. V lost 1 base and J 4 bases, leaving 4 bases between the germline ends. The CDR3 bases are TGTGCCAGCTCACCACTCATAGAGACCCAGTACTTC. Residues: CASSPLIETQYF.